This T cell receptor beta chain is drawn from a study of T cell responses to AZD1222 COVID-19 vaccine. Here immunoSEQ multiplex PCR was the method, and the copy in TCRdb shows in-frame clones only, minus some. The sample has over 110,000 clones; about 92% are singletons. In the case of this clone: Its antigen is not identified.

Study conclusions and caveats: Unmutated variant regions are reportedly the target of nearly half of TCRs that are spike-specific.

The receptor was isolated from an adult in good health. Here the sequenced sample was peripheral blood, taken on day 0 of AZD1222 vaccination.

The CDR3 DNA sequence: TGTGCCAGTAGTAAAGGGTCAGTTTATGGCTACACCTTC. This gives the protein CASSKGSVYGYTF. The rearrangement joins TRBV19 to TRBJ1-2; no definite D call. V lost 4 bases, J lost 5 bases, and 11 bases lay in between. The germline V gene has CDR1 LNHDA and CDR2 SQIVND (reference sequence). The CDR3 extends over 13 amino acids.